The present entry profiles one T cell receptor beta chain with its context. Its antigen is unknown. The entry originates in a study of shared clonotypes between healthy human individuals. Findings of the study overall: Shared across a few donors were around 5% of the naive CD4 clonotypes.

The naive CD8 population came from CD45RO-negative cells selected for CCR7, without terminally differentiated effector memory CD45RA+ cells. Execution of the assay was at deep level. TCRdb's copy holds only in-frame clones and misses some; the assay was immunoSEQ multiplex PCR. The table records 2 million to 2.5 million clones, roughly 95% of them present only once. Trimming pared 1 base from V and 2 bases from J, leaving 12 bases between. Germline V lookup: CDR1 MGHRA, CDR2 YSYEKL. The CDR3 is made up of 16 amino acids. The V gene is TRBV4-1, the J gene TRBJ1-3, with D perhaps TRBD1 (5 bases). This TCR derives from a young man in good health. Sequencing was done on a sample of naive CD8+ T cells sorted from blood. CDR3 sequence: CASSQGWGETGNTIYF. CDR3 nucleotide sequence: TGCGCCAGCAGCCAAGGGTGGGGGGAGACTGGAAACACCATATATTTT.